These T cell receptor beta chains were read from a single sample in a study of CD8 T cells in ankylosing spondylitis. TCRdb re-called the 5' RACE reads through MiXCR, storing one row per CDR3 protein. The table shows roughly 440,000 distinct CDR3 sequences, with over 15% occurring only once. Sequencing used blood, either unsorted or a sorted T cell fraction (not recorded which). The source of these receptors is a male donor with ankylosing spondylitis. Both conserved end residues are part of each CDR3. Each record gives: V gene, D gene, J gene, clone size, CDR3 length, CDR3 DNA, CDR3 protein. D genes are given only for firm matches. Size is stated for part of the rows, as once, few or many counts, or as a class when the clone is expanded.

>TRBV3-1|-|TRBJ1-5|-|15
TGTGCCAGCAGCCAAGGGGCGGTTAGCAATCAGCCCCAGCATTTT
CASSQGAVSNQPQHF
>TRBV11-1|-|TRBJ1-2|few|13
TGTGCCAGCAGCTTAATCAGGGGATCCGGCTACACCTTC
CASSLIRGSGYTF
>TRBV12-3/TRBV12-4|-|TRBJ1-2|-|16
TGTGCCAGCAGTTTAAAAGCCCGGGATTCGGGCTATGGCTACACCTTC
CASSLKARDSGYGYTF
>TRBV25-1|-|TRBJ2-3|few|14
TGTGCCAGCGGGAGGACAGGACACACAGATACGCAGTATTTT
CASGRTGHTDTQYF
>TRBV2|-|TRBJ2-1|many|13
TGTGCCAGCATTTACGGGGTTAACAATGAGCAGTTCTTC
CASIYGVNNEQFF
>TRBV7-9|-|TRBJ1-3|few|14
TGTGCCACGCACAGGATTAGCTCTGGAAACACCATATATTTT
CATHRISSGNTIYF
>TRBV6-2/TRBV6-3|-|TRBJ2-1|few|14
TGTGCCAGCAGTCCCCAGCAACCGAGGGGTGAGCAGTTCTTC
CASSPQQPRGEQFF
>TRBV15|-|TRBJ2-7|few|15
TGTGCCACCAGCAGAGATCAGAACCAAGGGGCCGAGCAGTACTTC
CATSRDQNQGAEQYF
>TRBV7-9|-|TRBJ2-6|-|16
TGTGCCAGCAGCTTAGTGGTCTCCTCTGGGGCCAACGTCCTGACTTTC
CASSLVVSSGANVLTF
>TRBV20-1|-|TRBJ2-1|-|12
TGCAGTGCTACCCTCACTCACAATGAGCAGTTCTTC
CSATLTHNEQFF
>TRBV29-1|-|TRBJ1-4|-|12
TGCAGCGTCCGGGGGAGGGATGAAAAACTGTTTTTT
CSVRGRDEKLFF
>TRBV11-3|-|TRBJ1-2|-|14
TGTGCCAGCAGCTTCTCAGACCTTCTCCGTGGCTACACCTTC
CASSFSDLLRGYTF
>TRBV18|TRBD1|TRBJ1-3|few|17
TGTGCCAGCTCACCCCCCCAGGGGGGGAACGCTGGAAACACCATATATTTT
CASSPPQGGNAGNTIYF
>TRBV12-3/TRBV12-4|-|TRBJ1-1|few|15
TGTGCCAGCAGCCCGGGGGGGGCCGGAAGTGGTGAAGCTTTCTTT
CASSPGGAGSGEAFF
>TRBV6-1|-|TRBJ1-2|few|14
TGTGCCAGCGGTCGGACGACAGAGAACTATGGCTACACCTTC
CASGRTTENYGYTF
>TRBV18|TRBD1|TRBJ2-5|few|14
TGTGCCAGCTCTGACAGGGGAAGTTGGGAGACCCAGTACTTC
CASSDRGSWETQYF
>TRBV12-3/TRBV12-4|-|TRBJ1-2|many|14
TGTGCCAGCAGTTTTGGCAGGGGCAGCTATGGCTACACCTTC
CASSFGRGSYGYTF
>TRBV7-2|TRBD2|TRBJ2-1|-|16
TGTGCCAGCAGCTTAGGGGCCGGGACTAACTACAATGAGCAGTTCTTC
CASSLGAGTNYNEQFF
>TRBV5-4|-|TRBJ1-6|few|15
TGTGCCAGCAGCTTCGGCCAGGGGTTAAATTCACCCCTCCACTTT
CASSFGQGLNSPLHF
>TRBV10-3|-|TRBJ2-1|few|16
TGTGCCATCAGTGATTATGGCAGCGTCGCAGCCGATGAGCAGTTCTTC
CAISDYGSVAADEQFF
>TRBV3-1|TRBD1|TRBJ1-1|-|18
TGTGCCAGCAGCCACGAGCACCCGCGGGACAGGGAAAACACTGAAGCTTTCTTT
CASSHEHPRDRENTEAFF
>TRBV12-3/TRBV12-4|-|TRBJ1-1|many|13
TGTGCCAGCAGTTTACCGGTGGCAGGGGAAGCTTTCTTT
CASSLPVAGEAFF
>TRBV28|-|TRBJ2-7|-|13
TGTGCCAGCATTACGCGACAGATGGACGAGCAGTACTTC
CASITRQMDEQYF
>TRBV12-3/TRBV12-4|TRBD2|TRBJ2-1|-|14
TGTGCCAGCAGTCCTAGCGGGAGGGCGCTTGAGCAGTTCTTC
CASSPSGRALEQFF
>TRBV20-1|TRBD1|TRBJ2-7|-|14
TGCAGTGCTAGCGGGACAGGGATGACCTACGAGCAGTACTTC
CSASGTGMTYEQYF
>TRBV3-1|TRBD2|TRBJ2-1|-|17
TGTGCCAGCAGCCAATTGACTAGCGGGGGGGCCTTAAATGAGCAGTTCTTC
CASSQLTSGGALNEQFF
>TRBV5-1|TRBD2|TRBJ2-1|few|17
TGCGCCAGCAGCTCCCGTGGTAGCGGGAGCTCCTACAATGAGCAGTTCTTC
CASSSRGSGSSYNEQFF
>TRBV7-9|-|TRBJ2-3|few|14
TGTGCCAGCAGCTTATGGACAACCACAGATACGCAGTATTTT
CASSLWTTTDTQYF
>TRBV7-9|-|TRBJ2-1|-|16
TGTGCCAGCAGCTCCGCAGCAGGCGGGGTCTACAATGAGCAGTTCTTC
CASSSAAGGVYNEQFF
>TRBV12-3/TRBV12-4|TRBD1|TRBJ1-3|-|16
TGTGCCAGCTCCTTAGGGGGGGGGACAGGGGCTTACACCATATATTTT
CASSLGGGTGAYTIYF
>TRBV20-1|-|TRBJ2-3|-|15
TGCAGTGCTAGAGATTTTCTGAGTGGCACAGATACGCAGTATTTT
CSARDFLSGTDTQYF
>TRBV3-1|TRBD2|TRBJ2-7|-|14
TGTGCCAGCAGCGACTCTAGCGGGAACTACGAGCAGTACTTC
CASSDSSGNYEQYF
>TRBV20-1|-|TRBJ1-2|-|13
TGCAGTGCAGCCGGGACTTCAAGGGGTGGCTACACCTTC
CSAAGTSRGGYTF